A single sample is the source of the 15 T cell receptor beta chains below, sequenced in a study of cytomegalovirus exposure and HLA in healthy donors. 13 Jbeta primers and 60 Vbeta primers were used for the PCR. The protocol was immunoSEQ multiplex PCR, while the TCRdb copy is restricted to in-frame clones and leaves out a portion. The sample contains about 160,000 clones, 70% to 90% of which appear only once. The material sequenced was PBMCs. The receptors here all came from a woman younger than 35 in good health and CMV-seronegative.

This clone was observed a handful of times. V is TRBV6-1 and J is TRBJ1-1; D unresolved. Germline V CDR1 and CDR2: MNHNS, SASEGT. The V end was cut by 8 bases, the J end by 0 bases, with 7 bases between. The CDR3 loop spans 12 amino acids. In DNA form, the CDR3 reads TGTGCCAGCCCACTATTGAACACTGAAGCTTTCTTT. Protein product: CASPLLNTEAFF.

This chain uses TRBV5-1 with TRBJ2-1; 11 positions agree with TRBD1. CDR3 length equals 17 residues. Trimming took 2 bases from V and 3 from J; bases not matched to a gene: 7. CDR1 and CDR2 (germline): SGHRS, YFSETQ. As DNA, the CDR3 is TGCGCCAGCAGCTTTAGGGGAGGGACAGGGGGCTACAATGAGCAGTTCTTC. Protein sequence: CASSFRGGTGGYNEQFF.

This clone has just a few counts. The chain's CDR3 is CASSLVGGNTEAFF. The CDR3 coding sequence is TGTGCCAGCAGCTTGGTGGGAGGGAACACTGAAGCTTTCTTT. This chain joins TRBV5-4 and TRBJ1-1, with D unclear. Germline CDR1 SGHNT, CDR2 YYREEE (reference sequence). The CDR3 extends over 14 amino acids. V was pared by 0 bases and J by 1 base, with 7 bases between.

J is TRBJ2-1 and V is TRBV19; 9 bases are a match to TRBD2. Trimming cost V 1 base and J 0 bases; bases outside gene matches: 7. Germline CDR1 is LNHDA and CDR2 is SQIVND (reference sequence). The CDR3 has 18 residues. CDR3 sequence (DNA): TGTGCCAGTAGTATAGGGGCTAGCGGGGTCCGCTCCTACAATGAGCAGTTCTTC. This sequence encodes CASSIGASGVRSYNEQFF.

CDR3 in DNA: TGTGCCTGGGTGGGCTTGGACAGGGCCTTGGGAGATACGCAGTATTTT. This gives the protein CAWVGLDRALGDTQYF. V gene TRBV30 combines with J gene TRBJ2-3, with TRBD1 matching 8 bases. J lost 5 bases, V lost 5 bases, and 15 bases had no gene match. CDR1 GTSNPN and CDR2 SVGIG come from the germline V gene (reference sequence). The CDR3 contains 16 residues.

V and J are TRBV18 and TRBJ2-3, with D possibly matching TRBD2 (5 bases). V was cut by 3 bases and J by 0 bases, with 16 bases left in between. The germline V gene encodes CDR1 KGHSH and CDR2 LQKENI. This CDR3 is built from 17 residues. CDR3 in amino acids: CASSPPRAEISTDTQYF. For the CDR3, the DNA is TGTGCCAGCTCACCCCCGCGGGCGGAAATTAGCACAGATACGCAGTATTTT.

The chain links TRBV5-4 to TRBJ2-5, with 9 nucleotides matching TRBD1. This CDR3 has 14 amino acids. Trimming removed 4 bases from V and 4 bases from J; junction bases left unmatched: 5. Per the germline V gene, CDR1 is SGHNT and CDR2 is YYREEE (reference sequence). For the CDR3, the DNA is TGTGCCAGCAGCCCCCTGGACAGGGGAGAGACCCAGTACTTC. This codes for CASSPLDRGETQYF.

The genes are TRBV9 and TRBJ2-5; 7 bases agree with TRBD2. TRBJ2-7 explains the end of the DNA better; the J call may be wrong. The V gene's germline CDR1 is SGDLS and CDR2 YYNGEE. This CDR3 is 16 amino acids long. The CDR3 is CASSSKAGLPNYEQYF. CDR3 DNA sequence: TGTGCCAGCAGCTCCAAGGCGGGACTACCGAATTACGAGCAGTACTTC.

V usage is TRBV5-4 and J usage is TRBJ1-1, with 10 bases matching TRBD1. CDR3 length: 12 amino acids. Germline V gene sequence: CDR1 SGHNT, CDR2 YYREEE (reference sequence). V dropped 7 bases and J dropped 3; count of bases not matched to a gene: 0. Here the CDR3 DNA reads TGTGCCAGCGGGACAGGGGACACTGAAGCTTTCTTT. It translates to CASGTGDTEAFF.

The chain employs TRBV27 and TRBJ2-7; TRBD2 matches at 7 bases. This CDR3 region has 15 residues. Germline lookup yields CDR1 MNHEY and CDR2 SMNVEV (reference sequence). V was clipped by 6 bases and J by 4 bases; unmatched bases: 12. CDR3 in DNA: TGTGCCAGCAGGGAGACTAGCCCCACGCCTTACGAGCAGTACTTC. It is translated as CASRETSPTPYEQYF.

This rearrangement joins TRBV19 to TRBJ2-7; D may be TRBD1 (5 bases). Germline CDR1 reads LNHDA; CDR2 reads SQIVND (reference sequence). The CDR3 is 13 residues long. Trimming left V 4 bases short and J 5 bases short, with 12 bases between. The CDR3 reads CASSRSGLDEQYF. The CDR3 nucleotides are TGTGCCAGTAGTAGATCAGGGTTGGACGAGCAGTACTTC.

V gene TRBV6-1 combines with J gene TRBJ1-1; 8 nucleotides agree with TRBD1. This CDR3 is built from 11 residues. Trimming at V came to 11 bases and at J to 11 bases, leaving 10 bases not matched to a gene. Germline CDR1 MNHNS, CDR2 SASEGT. The CDR3 region is CAAQGAGRAFF. The CDR3 DNA follows: TGTGCCGCCCAGGGGGCAGGTCGGGCTTTCTTT.

The V and J genes are TRBV10-3 and TRBJ2-3; no clear D. Trimming shortened V by 6 bases and J by 1 base, and 5 bases separated the two germline ends. Per the germline V gene, CDR1 is ENHRY and CDR2 is SYGVKD. This CDR3 spans 12 amino acids. This chain's CDR3 is CAISARTDTQYF. The CDR3 region has the DNA TGTGCCATCAGCGCGCGCACAGATACGCAGTATTTT.

The chain employs TRBV9 and TRBJ2-2; TRBD1 matches 7 bases. With 4 bases clipped from V and 0 bases from J, the junction kept 3 bases outside the gene matches. The germline gives CDR1 SGDLS, CDR2 YYNGEE. CDR3 length equals 15 residues. The CDR3 DNA sequence: TGTGCCAGCAGCTTAGGGACAGCGAACACCGGGGAGCTGTTTTTT. It translates to CASSLGTANTGELFF.

V is TRBV19 and J is TRBJ1-1, with unresolved D. The CDR3 covers 14 residues. The V gene lost 6 bases and the J gene lost 3 bases, with 14 bases spanning the gap. CDR1 LNHDA and CDR2 SQIVND come from the germline V gene (reference sequence). The CDR3 bases are TGTGCCAGTAGCTTCGAGTGGCGGGACACTGAAGCTTTCTTT. It encodes CASSFEWRDTEAFF. The full variable domain, with the rest looked up from reference TRBV19 and TRBJ1-1, is DGGITQSPKYLFRKEGQNVTLSCEQNLNHDAMYWYRQDPGQGLRLIYYSQIVNDFQKGDIAEGYSVSREKKESFPLTVTSAQKNPTAFYLCASSFEWRDTEAFFGQGTRLTVV.